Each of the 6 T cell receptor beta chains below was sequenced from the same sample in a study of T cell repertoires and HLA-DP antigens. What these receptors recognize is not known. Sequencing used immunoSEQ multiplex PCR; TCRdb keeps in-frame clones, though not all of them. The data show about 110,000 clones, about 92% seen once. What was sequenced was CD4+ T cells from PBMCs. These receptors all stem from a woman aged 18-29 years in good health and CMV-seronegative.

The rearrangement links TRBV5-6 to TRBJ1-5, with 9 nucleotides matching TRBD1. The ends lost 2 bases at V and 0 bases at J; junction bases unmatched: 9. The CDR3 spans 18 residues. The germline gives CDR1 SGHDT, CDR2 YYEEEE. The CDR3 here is CASSLGQGLGISNQPQHF. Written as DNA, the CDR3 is TGTGCCAGCAGCTTAGGACAGGGGTTGGGGATTAGCAATCAGCCCCAGCATTTT.

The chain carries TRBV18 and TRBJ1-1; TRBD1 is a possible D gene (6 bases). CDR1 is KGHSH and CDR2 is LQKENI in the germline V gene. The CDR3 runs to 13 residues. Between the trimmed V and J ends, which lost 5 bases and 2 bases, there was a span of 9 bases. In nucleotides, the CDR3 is TGTGCCAGCTCAAGGACAGAAAACACTGAAGCTTTCTTT. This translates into CASSRTENTEAFF.

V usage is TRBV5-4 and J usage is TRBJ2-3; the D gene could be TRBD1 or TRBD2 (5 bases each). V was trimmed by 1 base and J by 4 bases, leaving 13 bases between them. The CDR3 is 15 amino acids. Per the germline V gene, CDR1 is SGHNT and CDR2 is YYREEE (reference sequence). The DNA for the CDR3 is TGTGCCAGCAGCTTGCTCTCCCAGGGAGCAGATACGCAGTATTTT. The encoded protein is CASSLLSQGADTQYF.

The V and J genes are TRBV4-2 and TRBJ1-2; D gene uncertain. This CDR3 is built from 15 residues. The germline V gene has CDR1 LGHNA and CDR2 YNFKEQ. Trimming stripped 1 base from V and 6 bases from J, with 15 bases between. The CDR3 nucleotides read TGTGCCAGCAGCCAAGTAAGCGGTCAGGAGGATGGCTACACCTTC. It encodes CASSQVSGQEDGYTF.

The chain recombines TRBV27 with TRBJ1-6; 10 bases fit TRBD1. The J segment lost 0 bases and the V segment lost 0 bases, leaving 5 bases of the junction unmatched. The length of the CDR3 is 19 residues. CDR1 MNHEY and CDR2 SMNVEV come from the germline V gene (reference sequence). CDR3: CASSLSTGGLSSYNSPLHF. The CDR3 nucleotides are TGTGCCAGCAGTTTATCGACAGGGGGCCTTAGCTCCTATAATTCACCCCTCCACTTT.

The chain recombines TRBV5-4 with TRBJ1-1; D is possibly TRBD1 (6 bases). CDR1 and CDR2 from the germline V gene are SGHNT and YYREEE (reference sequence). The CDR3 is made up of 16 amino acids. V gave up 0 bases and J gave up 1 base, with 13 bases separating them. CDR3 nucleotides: TGTGCCAGCAGCTTGGAGGCAGGGGTTTCGAACACTGAAGCTTTCTTT. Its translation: CASSLEAGVSNTEAFF.